This passage covers 28 T cell receptor beta chains from one sample sequenced in a study of cytomegalovirus exposure and HLA in healthy donors. 60 Vbeta and 13 Jbeta primers were used in PCR. The method was immunoSEQ multiplex PCR; TCRdb's version includes in-frame clones alone and lacks a portion of them. The top ten clones hold roughly 1.9% of a sample with hundreds of thousands of clones, 75% of them seen once. The sample consisted of PBMCs. These receptors were obtained from a woman in her thirties in good health and CMV-seronegative.

The chain has TRBV30 and TRBJ2-1, with TRBD2 matching 13 bases. J was trimmed by 10 bases and V by 3 bases; bases with no gene match: 9. The CDR3 totals 15 residues. The V gene's germline CDR1 is GTSNPN and CDR2 SVGIG (reference sequence). CDR3 DNA sequence: TGTGCCTGGAGATCACTTTTGGGACTAGCGGGAGAGCAGTTCTTC. Residues: CAWRSLLGLAGEQFF.

The rearrangement links TRBV4-1 to TRBJ2-1, with a tentative D call TRBD2 (5 bases). Per the germline V gene, CDR1 is MGHRA and CDR2 is YSYEKL. V lost 4 bases to trimming and J lost 2 bases, with 15 bases between them. The CDR3 sequence is 16 residues long. DNA for the CDR3: TGCGCCAGCAGCCCCCTTGCCGAGGGCACCTACAATGAGCAGTTCTTC. It translates to CASSPLAEGTYNEQFF.

This clone was seen once. V gene TRBV6-1 combines with J gene TRBJ1-2; perhaps TRBD1 as D (6 bases). The V gene's germline CDR1 is MNHNS and CDR2 SASEGT. Trimming removed 8 bases from V and 2 bases from J, with 12 bases in between. The CDR3 sequence is 13 residues long. The CDR3 loop is CASVGGPNYGYTF. The CDR3 DNA is TGTGCCAGCGTTGGGGGCCCGAACTATGGCTACACCTTC.

This clone was observed a few times. The V gene is TRBV7-9, the J gene TRBJ2-6; D possibly corresponds to TRBD1 (5 bases). This CDR3 has 16 residues. V lost 3 bases, J lost 2 bases, and 11 bases lay in between. Germline assignment: CDR1 SEHNR and CDR2 FQNEAQ (reference sequence). CDR3 region: CASSFRQSAGANVLTF. Here the CDR3 DNA reads TGTGCCAGCAGCTTCCGACAGTCAGCTGGGGCCAACGTCCTGACTTTC. The full variable domain, rest sourced from reference TRBV7-9 and TRBJ2-6, is DTGVSQNPRHKITKRGQNVTFRCDPISEHNRLYWYRQTLGQGPEFLTYFQNEAQLEKSRLLSDRFSAERPKGSFSTLEIQRTEQGDSAMYLCASSFRQSAGANVLTFGAGSRLTVL.

A few counts support this clone. In nucleotides, the CDR3 is TGTGCCAGCAGTGGGGGCCACGGATATGGCTACACCTTC. This sequence encodes CASSGGHGYGYTF. The rearrangement joins TRBV6-1 to TRBJ1-2; maybe TRBD1 (5 bases). V lost 4 bases and J 5 bases, leaving 11 bases between the germline ends. The CDR3 contains 13 residues. Germline V gene lookup returns CDR1 MNHNS and CDR2 SASEGT.

This chain joins TRBV5-1 and TRBJ2-7; D is undetermined. The V end lost 1 base, the J end lost 3 bases, and 8 bases lay between the germline ends. Germline V lookup: CDR1 SGHRS, CDR2 YFSETQ. The CDR3 is made up of 13 amino acids. The CDR3 reads CASSLLGYYEQYF. CDR3 DNA: TGCGCCAGCAGCTTGTTGGGCTACTACGAGCAGTACTTC.

The chain uses TRBV14 and TRBJ1-2; 7 bases map to TRBD1. The germline CDR1 and CDR2 sequences are SGHDN and FVKESK. This CDR3 is built from 11 residues. The CDR3 sequence: CGGPGGYGYTF. In DNA form, the CDR3 reads TGTGGCGGGCCAGGGGGGTATGGCTACACCTTC.

The chain recombines TRBV11-1 with TRBJ1-1; D is perhaps TRBD1 (6 bases). The CDR3 runs to 16 residues. Germline lookup yields CDR1 SGHAT and CDR2 FQDESV (reference sequence). Trimming shortened V by 4 bases and J by 3 bases, and 18 bases separated the two germline ends. In DNA form, the CDR3 reads TGTGCCAGCAGCTCAACGATAGGGGGAGGGGACACTGAAGCTTTCTTT. Amino acid sequence: CASSSTIGGGDTEAFF.

V usage is TRBV28 and J usage is TRBJ2-5, with D hard to call. The CDR3 is 16 residues long. Germline values: CDR1 MDHEN, CDR2 SYDVKM. V was clipped by 6 bases and J by 1 base, with 18 bases between them. This chain's CDR3 is CASRPLRVGIQETQYF. The CDR3 DNA follows: TGTGCCAGCAGGCCGCTCCGAGTGGGCATCCAAGAGACCCAGTACTTC.

The gene calls are TRBV6-6 and TRBJ2-3; possibly TRBD2 for D (6 bases). V was shortened by 7 bases and J by 2 bases, with 19 bases between the two germline ends. The CDR3 loop spans 16 amino acids. The germline CDR1 and CDR2 sequences are MNHNY and SVGAGI (reference sequence). CDR3 sequence (DNA): TGTGCCAGCAAACCGGAGCGGGTGACAGACACAGATACGCAGTATTTT. Its protein is CASKPERVTDTDTQYF.

Here the CDR3 DNA reads TGTGCCTGGAGGCGACAGGGGGCGGCTTTCTTT. Translated, it gives CAWRRQGAAFF. The chain joins TRBV30 to TRBJ1-1, with 10 bases matching TRBD1. The CDR3 has 11 amino acids. Germline CDR1 reads GTSNPN; CDR2 reads SVGIG (reference sequence). V lost 3 bases to trimming and J lost 11 bases; unmatched junction nucleotides: 3.

V usage is TRBV27 and J usage is TRBJ2-7, with D perhaps matching TRBD2 (6 bases). The germline CDR1 and CDR2 sequences are MNHEY and SMNVEV (reference sequence). V was clipped by 3 bases and J by 8 bases, with 11 bases between them. This CDR3 contains 12 residues. In nucleotides, the CDR3 is TGTGCCAGCAGTTTCGTGGGGGGTAAGCAGTACTTC. This sequence encodes CASSFVGGKQYF.

V gene TRBV7-2 combines with J gene TRBJ1-2; maybe TRBD1 (6 bases). The CDR3 has 12 amino acids. V dropped 1 base and J dropped 7 bases, with 7 bases sitting between them. Germline V CDR1 and CDR2: SGHTA, FQGNSA. This CDR3 reads CASSLEGGGYTF. The CDR3 DNA reads as TGTGCCAGCAGCTTAGAAGGGGGTGGCTACACCTTC.

The rearrangement links TRBV11-2 to TRBJ1-1, with D unclear. This CDR3 comprises 13 residues. Germline loops: CDR1 SGHAT, CDR2 FQNNGV. V shed 5 bases and J shed 4 bases, with 11 bases lying between them. CDR3 residues: CASSQEEGTEAFF. As DNA, the CDR3 is TGTGCCAGCAGCCAGGAGGAGGGCACTGAAGCTTTCTTT.

The chain uses TRBV6-5 and TRBJ2-4; D is possibly TRBD2 (5 bases). The CDR3 runs to 15 residues. Trimming stripped 4 bases from V and 3 bases from J, with 13 bases between. Germline assignment: CDR1 MNHEY and CDR2 SVGAGI. CDR3 sequence reads: CASSFTGIGKNIQYF. CDR3 in DNA: TGTGCCAGCAGTTTCACCGGGATAGGCAAAAACATTCAGTACTTC.

V usage is TRBV5-5 and J usage is TRBJ1-1, with TRBD1 identical over 7 bases. J gave up 1 base and V 0 bases, and 9 bases lay outside the gene matches. Germline V gene data show CDR1 as SGHKS and CDR2 as YYEKEE (reference sequence). The CDR3 is 17 amino acids. CDR3 DNA sequence: TGTGCCAGCAGCTTGGCCAAATCCCGACAGGGGAACACTGAAGCTTTCTTT. This gives the protein CASSLAKSRQGNTEAFF.

The gene calls are TRBV18 and TRBJ1-1, with D possibly TRBD1 on 6 matching bases. CDR1 is KGHSH, CDR2 LQKENI, per germline. This CDR3 is built from 13 residues. V was shortened by 7 bases and J by 10 bases, with 19 bases between the two germline ends. The CDR3 loop reads CASLGSGGLGAFF. In nucleotides, the CDR3 is TGTGCCAGCTTAGGCAGCGGGGGGCTTGGAGCTTTCTTT.

The chain combines TRBV30 with TRBJ2-1, with D hard to call. The V gene's germline CDR1 is GTSNPN and CDR2 SVGIG (reference sequence). The CDR3 extends over 11 amino acids. The ends were cut back, 1 base at V and 9 bases at J, with 7 bases in the middle. CDR3 nucleotides: TGTGCCTGGAGTGCAGGTAGTGAGCAGTTCTTC. Translating gives CAWSAGSEQFF.

This chain joins TRBV7-9 and TRBJ2-5; 13 bases are a match to TRBD2. The CDR3 is made up of 17 amino acids. Germline values: CDR1 SEHNR, CDR2 FQNEAQ (reference sequence). J was trimmed by 5 bases and V by 4 bases; bases with no gene match: 10. CDR3 amino acids: CASSSRESGLAGETQYF. In DNA form, the CDR3 reads TGTGCCAGCAGCTCACGGGAGTCGGGACTAGCGGGGGAGACCCAGTACTTC.

Concerning this clone itself: One end of the junction does not line up with germline, which may come from a read error. V is TRBV11-3 and J is TRBJ2-1; 9 bases align to TRBD2. Germline V gives CDR1 SGHNT, CDR2 YENEEA. The CDR3 sequence is 17 residues long. CDR3 in DNA: TGTGTCAGCAGCGCATTGACGGGGACTAGCCCCTACAATGAGCAGTTCTTC. Residues: CVSSALTGTSPYNEQFF.

The chain joins TRBV5-1 to TRBJ1-1; TRBD1 might be the D (5 bases). The ends were cut back, 4 bases at V and 1 base at J, with 11 bases in the middle. In germline, CDR1 is SGHRS, CDR2 YFSETQ. This CDR3 region has 14 residues. In DNA form, the CDR3 reads TGCGCCAGCAGCGGCGTTACAGGGAACACTGAAGCTTTCTTT. Protein sequence: CASSGVTGNTEAFF.

V and J are TRBV6-1 and TRBJ1-3; the D is unclear. The CDR3 runs to 11 residues. Per germline, CDR1 MNHNS and CDR2 SASEGT. The V end lost 5 bases, the J end lost 3 bases, and 2 bases lay between the germline ends. CDR3 in DNA: TGTGCCAGCAGTTATGGAAACACCATATATTTT. Residues: CASSYGNTIYF.

Only one count was recorded for this clone. Its ends do not fully match the called genes, so a read error is possible. The chain links TRBV7-9 to TRBJ1-1; D possibly corresponds to TRBD1 (5 bases). CDR1 and CDR2 from the germline V gene are SEHNR and FQNEAQ (reference sequence). The CDR3 runs 12 residues. The CDR3 loop reads CSSSLDTSEAFF. DNA for the CDR3: TGTTCCAGCAGCCTGGACACCTCTGAAGCTTTCTTT.

This clone was seen once. V is TRBV7-9 and J is TRBJ2-7; D remains ambiguous. Germline lookup yields CDR1 SEHNR and CDR2 FQNEAQ (reference sequence). The length of the CDR3 is 12 residues. Trimming shortened V by 3 bases and J by 2 bases, and 5 bases separated the two germline ends. The CDR3 DNA sequence: TGTGCCAGCAGCTTCCTAGCCTACGAGCAGTACTTC. This translates into CASSFLAYEQYF.

J is TRBJ1-1 and V is TRBV30; D is perhaps TRBD1 (5 bases). V gave up 0 bases and J gave up 0 bases, with 11 bases separating them. This CDR3 region has 15 residues. In germline, CDR1 is GTSNPN, CDR2 SVGIG (reference sequence). CDR3 amino acids: CAWSVRGNLNTEAFF. In nucleotides, the CDR3 is TGTGCCTGGAGTGTACGGGGGAACCTGAACACTGAAGCTTTCTTT.

This chain joins TRBV18 and TRBJ2-6; 9 bases line up with TRBD2. V trimming: 1 base; J trimming: 4 bases; junction bases outside the gene matches: 11. The germline CDR1 and CDR2 sequences are KGHSH and LQKENI. This CDR3 has 19 amino acids. CDR3 in amino acids: CASSPREVAGDAGANVLTF. In nucleotides, the CDR3 is TGTGCCAGCTCACCACGGGAAGTAGCGGGGGATGCGGGGGCCAACGTCCTGACTTTC. Combining the CDR3 with reference TRBV18 and TRBJ2-6 gives the whole variable domain NAGVMQNPRHLVRRRGQEARLRCSPMKGHSHVYWYRQLPEEGLKFMVYLQKENIIDESGMPKERFSAEFPKEGPSILRIQQVVRGDSAAYFCASSPREVAGDAGANVLTFGAGSRLTVL.

The chain uses TRBV7-8 and TRBJ2-5; 11 bases map to TRBD2. Germline V gene data show CDR1 as SGHVS and CDR2 as FQNEAQ. The junction had 3 bases not matched to a gene; V was cut back by 1 base and J by 2 bases. CDR3 length: 16 amino acids. CDR3 protein: CASSLGVAGGQETQYF. CDR3 bases: TGTGCCAGCAGCTTAGGAGTAGCGGGGGGGCAAGAGACCCAGTACTTC.

The genes are TRBV10-1 and TRBJ2-1, with 8 positions matching TRBD2. The junction had 10 bases not matched to a gene; V was cut back by 6 bases and J by 9 bases. Per the germline V gene, CDR1 is WNHNN and CDR2 is SYGVQD (reference sequence). CDR3 length: 14 amino acids. CDR3 coding DNA: TGCGCCAGCAGCGCGACTAGCGCGAGGGGTGAGCAGTTCTTC. Protein sequence: CASSATSARGEQFF.